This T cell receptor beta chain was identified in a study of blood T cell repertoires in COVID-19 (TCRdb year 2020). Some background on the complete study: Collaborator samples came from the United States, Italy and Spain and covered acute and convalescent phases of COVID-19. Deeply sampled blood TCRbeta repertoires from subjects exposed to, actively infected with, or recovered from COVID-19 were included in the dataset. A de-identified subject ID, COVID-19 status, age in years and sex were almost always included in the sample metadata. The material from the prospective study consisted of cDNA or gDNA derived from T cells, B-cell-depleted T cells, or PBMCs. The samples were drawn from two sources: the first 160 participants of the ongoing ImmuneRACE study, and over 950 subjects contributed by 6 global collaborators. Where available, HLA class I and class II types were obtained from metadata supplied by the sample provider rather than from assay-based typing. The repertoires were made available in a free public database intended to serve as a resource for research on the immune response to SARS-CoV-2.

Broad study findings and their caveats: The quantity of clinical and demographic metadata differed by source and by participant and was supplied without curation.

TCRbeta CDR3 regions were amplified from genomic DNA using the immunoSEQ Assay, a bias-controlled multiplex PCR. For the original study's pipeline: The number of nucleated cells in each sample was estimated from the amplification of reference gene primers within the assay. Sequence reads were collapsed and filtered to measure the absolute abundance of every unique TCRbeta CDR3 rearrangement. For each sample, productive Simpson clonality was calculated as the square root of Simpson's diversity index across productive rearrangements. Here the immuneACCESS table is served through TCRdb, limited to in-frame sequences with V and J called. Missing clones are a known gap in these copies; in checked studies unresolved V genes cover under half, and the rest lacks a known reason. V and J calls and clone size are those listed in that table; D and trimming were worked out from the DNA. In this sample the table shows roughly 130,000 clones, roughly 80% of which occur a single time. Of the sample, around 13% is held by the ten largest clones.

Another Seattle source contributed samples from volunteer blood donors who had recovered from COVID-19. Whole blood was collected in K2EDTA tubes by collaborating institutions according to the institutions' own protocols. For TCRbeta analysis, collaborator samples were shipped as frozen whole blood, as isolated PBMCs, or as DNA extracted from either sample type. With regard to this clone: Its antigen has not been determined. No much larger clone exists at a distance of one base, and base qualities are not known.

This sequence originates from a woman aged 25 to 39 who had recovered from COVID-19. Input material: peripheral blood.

The CDR3 here reads CASSVDRDNSPLHF. The DNA is TGTGCCAGCAGCGTTGACAGGGACAATTCACCCCTCCACTTT. The rearranged chain carries TRBV5-6 and TRBJ1-6; a stretch of 7 junction bases matches TRBD1. CDR1 SGHDT and CDR2 YYEEEE are derived from the germline V gene. V ends up 4 bases short and J 7 bases short, with an unmatched junction base count of 5. The CDR3 spans 14 residues, from the cysteine through the phenylalanine. Here the CDR3 DNA is all that survives: 42 bases in frame from base 1.